This T cell receptor beta chain was captured by sequencing in a study of blood T cell repertoires in COVID-19. On the study more broadly: Sites in the United States, Italy and Spain provided acute and convalescent COVID-19 samples.

The germline V gene encodes CDR1 SGHTA and CDR2 FQGNSA. Trimming left V 5 bases short and J 6 bases short, with 14 bases between. This CDR3 has 15 amino acids. Measured with immunoSEQ multiplex PCR; TCRdb has only the in-frame clones, and not every one. The table includes tens of thousands of clones, roughly 90% detected once. J is TRBJ1-6 and V is TRBV7-2; D might be TRBD1 (6 bases). The TCR originated in a man between 50 and 59 years old with acute or convalescent COVID-19. The specimen was peripheral blood. CDR3 nucleotides: TGTGCCAGCAGCCCAAACAGGGTTCCTAATTCACCCCTCCACTTT. Protein sequence: CASSPNRVPNSPLHF. The full variable domain, completed using reference TRBV7-2 and TRBJ1-6, is GAGVSQSPSNKVTEKGKDVELRCDPISGHTALYWYRQSLGQGLEFLIYFQGNSAPDKSGLPSDRFSAERTGGSVSTLTIQRTQQEDSAVYLCASSPNRVPNSPLHFGNGTRLTVT.